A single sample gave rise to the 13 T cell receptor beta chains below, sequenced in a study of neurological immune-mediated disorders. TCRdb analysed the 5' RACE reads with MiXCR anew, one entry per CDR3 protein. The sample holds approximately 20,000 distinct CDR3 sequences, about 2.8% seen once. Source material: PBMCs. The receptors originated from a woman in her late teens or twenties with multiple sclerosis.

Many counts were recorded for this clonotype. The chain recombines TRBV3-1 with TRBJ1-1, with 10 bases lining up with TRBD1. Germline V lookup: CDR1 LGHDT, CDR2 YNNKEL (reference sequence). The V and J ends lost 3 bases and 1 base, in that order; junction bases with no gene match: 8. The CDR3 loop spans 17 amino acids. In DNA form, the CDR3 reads TGTGCCAGCAGCCAGAGGACAGGGGGTTTTGGGAACACTGAAGCTTTCTTT. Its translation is CASSQRTGGFGNTEAFF.

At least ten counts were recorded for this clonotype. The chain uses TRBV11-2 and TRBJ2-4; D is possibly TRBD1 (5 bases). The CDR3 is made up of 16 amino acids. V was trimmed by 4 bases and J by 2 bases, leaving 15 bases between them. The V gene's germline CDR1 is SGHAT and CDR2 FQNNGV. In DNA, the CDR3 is TGTGCCAGCAGCTCTACTCAGGGTATACCCAAAAACATTCAGTACTTC. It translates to CASSSTQGIPKNIQYF.

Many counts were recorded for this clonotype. For the CDR3, the DNA is TGTGCCAGCAGCTTGATTGGACAGGGGGCGAATGAGCAGTTCTTC. Its protein is CASSLIGQGANEQFF. V is TRBV7-9 and J is TRBJ2-1; 11 bases align to TRBD1. V lost 3 bases and J lost 7; bases outside the gene matches: 5. The CDR3 has 15 amino acids. Germline CDR1 is SEHNR and CDR2 is FQNEAQ (reference sequence).

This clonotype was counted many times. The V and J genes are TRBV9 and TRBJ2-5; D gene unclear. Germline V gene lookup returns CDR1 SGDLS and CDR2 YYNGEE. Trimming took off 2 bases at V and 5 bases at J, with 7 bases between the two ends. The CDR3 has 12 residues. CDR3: CASSVDGETQYF. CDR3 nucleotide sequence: TGTGCCAGCAGCGTGGACGGGGAGACCCAGTACTTC. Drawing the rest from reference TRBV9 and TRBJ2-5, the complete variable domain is DSGVTQTPKHLITATGQRVTLRCSPRSGDLSVYWYQQSLDQGLQFLIQYYNGEERAKGNILERFSAQQFPDLHSELNLSSLELGDSALYFCASSVDGETQYFGPGTRLLVL.

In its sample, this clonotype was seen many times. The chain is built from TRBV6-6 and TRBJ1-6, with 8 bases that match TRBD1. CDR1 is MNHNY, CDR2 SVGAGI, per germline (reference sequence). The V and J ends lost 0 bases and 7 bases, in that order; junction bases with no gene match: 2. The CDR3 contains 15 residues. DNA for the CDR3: TGTGCCAGCAGTTACTCGGGGGACAGGAATTCACCCCTCCACTTT. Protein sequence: CASSYSGDRNSPLHF.

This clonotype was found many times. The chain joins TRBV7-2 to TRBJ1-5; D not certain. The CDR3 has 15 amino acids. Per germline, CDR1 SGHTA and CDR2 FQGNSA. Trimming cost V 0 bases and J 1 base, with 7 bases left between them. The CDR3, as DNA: TGTGCCAGCAGCTTAGCGGCTTTCAGCAATCAGCCCCAGCATTTT. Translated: CASSLAAFSNQPQHF. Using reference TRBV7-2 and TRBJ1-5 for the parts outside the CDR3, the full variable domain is GAGVSQSPSNKVTEKGKDVELRCDPISGHTALYWYRQSLGQGLEFLIYFQGNSAPDKSGLPSDRFSAERTGGSVSTLTIQRTQQEDSAVYLCASSLAAFSNQPQHFGDGTRLSIL.

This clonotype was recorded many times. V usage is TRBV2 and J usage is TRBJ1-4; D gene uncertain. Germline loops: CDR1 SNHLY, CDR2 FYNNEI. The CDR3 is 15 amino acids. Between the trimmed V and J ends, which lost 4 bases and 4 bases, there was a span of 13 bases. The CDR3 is CASSAGVFGNEKLFF. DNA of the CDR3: TGTGCCAGCAGTGCCGGAGTTTTTGGTAATGAAAAACTGTTTTTT.

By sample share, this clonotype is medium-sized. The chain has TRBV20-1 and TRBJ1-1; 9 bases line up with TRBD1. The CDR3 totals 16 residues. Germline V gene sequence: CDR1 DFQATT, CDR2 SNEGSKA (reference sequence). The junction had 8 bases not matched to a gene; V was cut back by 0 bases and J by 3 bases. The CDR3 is CSARDRDRATYTEAFF. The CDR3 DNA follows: TGCAGTGCTAGAGATCGGGACAGGGCTACTTACACTGAAGCTTTCTTT.

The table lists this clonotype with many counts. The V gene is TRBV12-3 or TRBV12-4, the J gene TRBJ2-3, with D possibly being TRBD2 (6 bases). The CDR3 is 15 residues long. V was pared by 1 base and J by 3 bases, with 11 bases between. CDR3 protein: CASSLGGGVTDTQYF. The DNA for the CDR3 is TGTGCCAGCAGTTTAGGTGGCGGGGTTACAGATACGCAGTATTTT.

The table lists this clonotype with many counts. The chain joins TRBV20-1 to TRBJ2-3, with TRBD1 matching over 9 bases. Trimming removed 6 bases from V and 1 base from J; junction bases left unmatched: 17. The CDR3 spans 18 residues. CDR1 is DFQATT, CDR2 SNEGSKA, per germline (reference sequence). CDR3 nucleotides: TGCAGTGCCAAGAGCGGACAGGGGATGTATTTGGGCACAGATACGCAGTATTTT. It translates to CSAKSGQGMYLGTDTQYF.

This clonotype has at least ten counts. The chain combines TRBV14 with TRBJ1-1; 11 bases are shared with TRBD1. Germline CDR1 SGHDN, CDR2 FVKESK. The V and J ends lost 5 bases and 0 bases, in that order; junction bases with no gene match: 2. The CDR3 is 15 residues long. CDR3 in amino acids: CASSGQGALNTEAFF. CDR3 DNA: TGTGCCAGCAGCGGACAGGGGGCGTTGAACACTGAAGCTTTCTTT.

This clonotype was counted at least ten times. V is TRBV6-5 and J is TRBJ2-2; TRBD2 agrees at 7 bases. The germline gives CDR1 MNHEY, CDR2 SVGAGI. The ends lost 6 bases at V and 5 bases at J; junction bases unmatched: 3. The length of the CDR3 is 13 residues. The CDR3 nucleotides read TGTGCCAGCAGCTCGGGGGGAACCGGGGAGCTGTTTTTT. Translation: CASSSGGTGELFF.

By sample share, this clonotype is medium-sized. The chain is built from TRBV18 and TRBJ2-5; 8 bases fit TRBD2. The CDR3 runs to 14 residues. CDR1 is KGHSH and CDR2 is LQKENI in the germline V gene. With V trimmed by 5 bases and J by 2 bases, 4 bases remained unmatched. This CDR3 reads CASSGTSGQETQYF. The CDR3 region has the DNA TGTGCCAGCTCAGGAACTAGCGGACAAGAGACCCAGTACTTC.